The clone carrying this T cell receptor beta chain was seen more than once but under ten times. The target antigen is unknown. TCRdb processed the 5' RACE reads anew with MiXCR; each CDR3 protein has one entry. The sample lists 500,000 to 650,000 distinct CDR3 sequences, about 12% occurring once. This sample is drawn from a study of T cells after yellow fever vaccination. The wider study: Where fractions had low cell numbers, libraries were prepared from them with the SMART-Seq v4 Ultra Low Input RNA kit.

CDR1 SQVTM and CDR2 ANQGSEA come from the germline V gene. There are 16 residues in the CDR3. Deletions cut 5 bases from V and 0 bases from J, with 18 bases between. Points from the study as a whole: There was a small share of clonotypes that showed up in both the CD4 and CD8 compartments. Sorted repertoires could include abundant contaminating clonotypes from bulk cells. Reappearing after the booster were most of the clones from primary vaccination (almost 97% CD4, around 88% CD8).

The chain has TRBV29-1 and TRBJ2-3, with D possibly being TRBD1 (5 bases). Sequencing used PBMCs, obtained on the day of the yellow fever booster vaccination. The origin of this receptor is a man aged 25-45 years who received the YFV17D yellow fever vaccine. CDR3 residues: CSVFPYRGSSTDTQYF. The DNA of the CDR3 is TGCAGCGTTTTCCCCTATAGGGGCTCTAGCACAGATACGCAGTATTTT.